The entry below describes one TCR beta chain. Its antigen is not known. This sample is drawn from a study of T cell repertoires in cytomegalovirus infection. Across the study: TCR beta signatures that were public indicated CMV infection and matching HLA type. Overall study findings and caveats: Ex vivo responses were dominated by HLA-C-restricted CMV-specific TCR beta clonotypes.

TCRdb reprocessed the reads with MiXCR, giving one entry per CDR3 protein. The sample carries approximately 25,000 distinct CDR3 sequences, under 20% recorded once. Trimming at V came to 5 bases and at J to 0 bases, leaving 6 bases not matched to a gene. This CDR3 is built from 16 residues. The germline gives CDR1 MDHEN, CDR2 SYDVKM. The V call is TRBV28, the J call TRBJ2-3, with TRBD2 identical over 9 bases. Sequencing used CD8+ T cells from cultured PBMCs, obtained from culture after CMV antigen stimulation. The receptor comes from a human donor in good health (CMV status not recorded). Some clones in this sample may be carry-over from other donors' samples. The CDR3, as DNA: TGTGCCAGCAGTCTCGGGACTAGCAGGAGCACAGATACGCAGTATTTT. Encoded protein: CASSLGTSRSTDTQYF.